This T cell receptor (beta chain) was documented in a study of blood T cell repertoires in COVID-19. Study-wide context: COVID-19 samples from acute and convalescent phases originated in the United States, Italy and Spain. PBMCs, B-cell-depleted T cells, or T cells were the source of the cDNA or gDNA that made up the material.

Germline V CDR1 and CDR2: SGHTA, FQGNSA. Deletions cut 4 bases from V and 3 bases from J, with 16 bases between. The CDR3 runs to 16 residues. Study processing details: From reference gene primer amplification, estimates of nucleated cell counts were derived. Sequencing used immunoSEQ multiplex PCR; TCRdb keeps in-frame clones, though not all of them. V and J calls and clone size are those listed in that table; D and trimming were worked out from the DNA. Of about 670,000 clones listed, approximately 90% are singletons. Material for sequencing was peripheral blood. This chain joins TRBV7-2 and TRBJ1-3; a possible D gene is TRBD1 (6 bases). This receptor was taken from a young woman with acute or convalescent COVID-19. CDR3 nucleotide sequence: TGTGCCAGCAGCTACTTACAGGGTGGCCGTGGAAACACCATATATTTT. Translating it yields CASSYLQGGRGNTIYF.